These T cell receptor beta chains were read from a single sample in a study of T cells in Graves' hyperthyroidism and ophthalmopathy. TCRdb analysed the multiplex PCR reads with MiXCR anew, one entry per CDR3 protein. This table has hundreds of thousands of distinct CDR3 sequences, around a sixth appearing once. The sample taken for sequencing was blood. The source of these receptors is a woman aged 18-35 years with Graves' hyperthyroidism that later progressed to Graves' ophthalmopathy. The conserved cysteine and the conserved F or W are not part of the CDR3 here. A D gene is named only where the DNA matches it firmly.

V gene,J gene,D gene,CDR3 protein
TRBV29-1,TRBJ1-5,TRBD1,SAGQGGNQPQH
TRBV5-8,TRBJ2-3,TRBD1,ASSVGQGGFTDTQY
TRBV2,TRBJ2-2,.,ALRQGGRFESLTGELF
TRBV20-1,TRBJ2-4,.,SAKSTLAKNIQY
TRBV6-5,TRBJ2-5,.,ASSYRAAGQETQY
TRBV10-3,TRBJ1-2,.,AISEGGRYGYT
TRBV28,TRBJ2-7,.,ASSTPTGPPSEQY
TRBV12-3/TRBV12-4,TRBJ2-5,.,ASSVSSPETQY
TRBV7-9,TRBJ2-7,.,ASSHGRYEQY
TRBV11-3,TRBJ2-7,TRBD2,ASSLRAGANCEQY
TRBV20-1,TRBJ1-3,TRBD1,SAWNRQGASGNTIY
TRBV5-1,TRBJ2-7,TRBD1,ASSLLGQGVEYEQY
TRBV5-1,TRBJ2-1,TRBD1,ASSLWPGTGGGNEQF
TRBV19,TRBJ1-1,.,ASSITSPLVRLATAMNTEAF
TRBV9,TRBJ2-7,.,ASSADSLAYEQY
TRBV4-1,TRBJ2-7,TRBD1,ASSSSGTGFYEQY
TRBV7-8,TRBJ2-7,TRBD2,ASGERASGSGEQY
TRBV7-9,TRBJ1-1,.,ASTFGGQVSSTEAF
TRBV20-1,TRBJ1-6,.,SARATTGWSPLH
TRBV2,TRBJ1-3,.,ASRDRDVRGNTIY
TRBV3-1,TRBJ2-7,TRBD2,ASSQDLAGGGVVEQY
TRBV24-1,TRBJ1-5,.,ATSGRDTQPQH
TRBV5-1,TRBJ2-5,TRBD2,ANSLLAGVETQY
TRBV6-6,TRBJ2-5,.,ASSYGQSQETQY
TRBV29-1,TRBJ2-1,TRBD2,SVTGLAGGPEQF
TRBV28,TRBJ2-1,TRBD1,ASSHGTDNEQF
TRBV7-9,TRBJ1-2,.,ASSLASRGFGYT
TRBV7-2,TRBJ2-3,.,ASSYTTTDTQY
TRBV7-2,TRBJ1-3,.,ASSWTRGNTIY
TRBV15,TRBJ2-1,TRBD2,ATSRDSGSYNEQF
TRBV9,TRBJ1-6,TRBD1,ASSVGGTGSSPLH
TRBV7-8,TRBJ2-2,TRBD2,ASSLVGLGSGRARTGELF
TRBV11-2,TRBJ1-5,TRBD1,ASSPGQGTDQPQH
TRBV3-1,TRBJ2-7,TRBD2,ASSQDLLAGIEQY
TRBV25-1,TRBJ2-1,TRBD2,ASQDLSGHSSYNEQF
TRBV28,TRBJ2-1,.,ASRAHDNEQF
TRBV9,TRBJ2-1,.,ASSPAPGYNEQF
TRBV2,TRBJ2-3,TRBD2,ASMYPGTSWAHSTDTQY
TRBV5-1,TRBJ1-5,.,ASSYRTDQPQH
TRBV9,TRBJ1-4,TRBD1,ASSVGQALNEKLF
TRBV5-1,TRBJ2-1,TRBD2,ASRDSGRAHNEQF
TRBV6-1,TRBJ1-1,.,ASAPFDYTEAF
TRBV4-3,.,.,ASSQDGLVSTDTQH
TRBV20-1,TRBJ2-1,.,SARDRGGNYYNEQF
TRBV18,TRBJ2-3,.,ASSLSGAGVSDTQY
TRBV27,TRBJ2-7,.,ASSFDSDSHEQY
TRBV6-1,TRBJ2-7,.,ASSFDSLAEQY
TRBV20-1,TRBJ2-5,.,SARSPQGNGETQY
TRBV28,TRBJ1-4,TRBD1,ASRTGGWEKLF
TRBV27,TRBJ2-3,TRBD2,ASQTSGSWTDTQY
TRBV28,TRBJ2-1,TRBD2,ASSLGLAGVNEQF
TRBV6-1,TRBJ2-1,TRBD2,ASSDVSGSYNEQF
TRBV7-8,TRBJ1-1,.,ASSLVTGKNTEAF
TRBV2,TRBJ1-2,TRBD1,ASSGQGFYGYT
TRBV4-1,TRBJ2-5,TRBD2,ASSQQTTSARQETQY
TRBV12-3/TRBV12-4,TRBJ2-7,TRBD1,ASSYQQGNEQY
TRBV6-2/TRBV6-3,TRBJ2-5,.,ASSLGAVQETQY